What follows are 12 T cell receptor beta chains derived from one specimen sequenced in a study of blood T cell repertoires in COVID-19. Sequencing was performed with immunoSEQ multiplex PCR; in TCRdb, only in-frame clones are kept and a portion is missing. The sample holds around 250,000 clones, 86% seen once. The sequenced sample was peripheral blood. The source is a man aged 80 or over with acute or convalescent COVID-19.

The CDR3 spells CASSRGIWGEDTQYF. The CDR3 DNA reads TGTGCCAGCAGCCGCGGGATTTGGGGAGAAGATACGCAGTATTTT. V gene TRBV7-9 combines with J gene TRBJ2-3, with a tentative D call TRBD2 (6 bases). Germline V lookup: CDR1 SEHNR, CDR2 FQNEAQ (reference sequence). The CDR3 runs 15 residues. Trimming took 5 bases from V and 5 from J, leaving 17 bases between them.

The chain carries TRBV5-1 and TRBJ2-5; D is perhaps TRBD2 (5 bases). The CDR3 loop spans 16 amino acids. Germline values: CDR1 SGHRS, CDR2 YFSETQ. Trimming took off 4 bases at V and 1 base at J, with 17 bases between the two ends. Here the CDR3 reads CASSPQPNGVQETQYF. The CDR3 DNA sequence: TGCGCCAGCAGCCCCCAACCTAACGGGGTCCAAGAGACCCAGTACTTC.

The chain has TRBV6-1 and TRBJ1-5, with TRBD1 as a possible D gene (5 bases). The CDR3 is 15 amino acids. Germline V CDR1 and CDR2: MNHNS, SASEGT. V lost 1 base and J 1 base, leaving 8 bases between the germline ends. CDR3 nucleotides: TGTGCCAGCAGTGAAGGGGGCATAAGCAATCAGCCCCAGCATTTT. Protein sequence: CASSEGGISNQPQHF.

The rearrangement links TRBV5-4 to TRBJ1-2; possible D gene TRBD1, 5 bases. V gave up 3 bases and J gave up 6 bases, with 15 bases separating them. In germline, CDR1 is SGHNT, CDR2 YYREEE (reference sequence). The CDR3 length is 14 residues. CDR3 loop: CASSSQGGRDGYTF. The CDR3 nucleotides are TGTGCCAGCAGCTCCCAGGGTGGCAGGGATGGCTACACCTTC.

The rearrangement links TRBV5-1 to TRBJ2-7; a possible D gene is TRBD1 (6 bases). V shed 4 bases and J shed 0 bases, with 11 bases lying between them. Germline V gives CDR1 SGHRS, CDR2 YFSETQ. There are 14 residues in the CDR3. For the CDR3, the DNA is TGCGCCAGCAGCCCCCGGGACACCTCCTACGAGCAGTACTTC. Residues: CASSPRDTSYEQYF.

The rearrangement links TRBV5-1 to TRBJ1-5; D is ambiguous. Trimming took off 2 bases at V and 4 bases at J, with 10 bases between the two ends. CDR1 is SGHRS and CDR2 is YFSETQ in the germline V gene. CDR3 length: 14 residues. Here the CDR3 reads CASSFEGINQPQHF. CDR3 bases: TGCGCCAGCAGCTTTGAGGGAATAAATCAGCCCCAGCATTTT.

The chain carries TRBV6-1 and TRBJ1-2; 8 positions agree with TRBD1. V lost 0 bases and J lost 5; bases outside the gene matches: 5. The CDR3 totals 15 residues. Germline CDR1 is MNHNS and CDR2 is SASEGT. The CDR3 sequence: CASSEANRGLYGYTF. The CDR3 nucleotides read TGTGCCAGCAGTGAAGCGAACAGGGGGTTATATGGCTACACCTTC.

The chain uses TRBV6-2 or TRBV6-3 and TRBJ2-7; D is perhaps TRBD1 (5 bases). CDR1 is MNHEY, CDR2 SVGEGT, per germline. The CDR3 consists of 17 residues. Trimming took off 2 bases at V and 2 bases at J, with 19 bases between the two ends. The CDR3 sequence is CASSYRQGSGNTYEQYF. For the CDR3, the DNA is TGTGCCAGCAGTTACCGACAAGGCTCAGGGAACACCTACGAGCAGTACTTC.

For this clone: The same CDR3 also results from other DNA sequences found in this sample. The rearrangement uses TRBV29-1 and TRBJ2-5; no firm D call. The V end was cut by 6 bases, the J end by 3 bases, with 5 bases between. From germline, CDR1 is SQVTM and CDR2 ANQGSEA. The CDR3 totals 10 residues. The CDR3 region has the DNA TGCAGCGTAGGAGAAGAGACCCAGTACTTC. Protein product: CSVGEETQYF.

The chain couples TRBV6-4 to TRBJ1-2; 12 bases map to TRBD1. The CDR3 has 13 residues. Per germline, CDR1 MRHNA and CDR2 SNTAGT. Trimming cost V 6 bases and J 7 bases; bases outside gene matches: 3. The CDR3 sequence is CASSGTGGGGYTF. CDR3 nucleotide sequence: TGTGCCAGCAGCGGGACAGGGGGCGGTGGCTACACCTTC.

The chain is built from TRBV7-2 and TRBJ1-1; TRBD1 might be the D (5 bases). Germline CDR1 is SGHTA and CDR2 is FQGNSA. V was shortened by 2 bases and J by 11 bases, with 15 bases between the two germline ends. The length of the CDR3 is 13 residues. Here the CDR3 DNA reads TGTGCCAGCAGCTTAATCGGGGGTGATAGGGCTTTCTTT. It encodes CASSLIGGDRAFF. The full variable domain, its missing parts supplied by reference TRBV7-2 and TRBJ1-1, is GAGVSQSPSNKVTEKGKDVELRCDPISGHTALYWYRQSLGQGLEFLIYFQGNSAPDKSGLPSDRFSAERTGGSVSTLTIQRTQQEDSAVYLCASSLIGGDRAFFGQGTRLTVV.

The genes are TRBV4-2 and TRBJ1-2; D remains ambiguous. The V gene lost 1 base and the J gene lost 2 bases, with 5 bases spanning the gap. CDR1 is LGHNA, CDR2 YNFKEQ, per germline. CDR3 length: 13 residues. CDR3 sequence reads: CASSQGGNYGYTF. The CDR3 bases are TGTGCCAGCAGCCAAGGAGGGAACTATGGCTACACCTTC.